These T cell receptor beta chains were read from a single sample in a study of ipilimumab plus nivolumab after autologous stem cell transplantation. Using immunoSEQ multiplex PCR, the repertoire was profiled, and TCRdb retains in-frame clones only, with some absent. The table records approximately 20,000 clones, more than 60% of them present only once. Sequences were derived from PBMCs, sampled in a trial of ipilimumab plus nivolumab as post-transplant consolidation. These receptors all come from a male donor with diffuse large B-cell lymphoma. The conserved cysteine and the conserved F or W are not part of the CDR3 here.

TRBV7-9 ASSLEGGSGETQY
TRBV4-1 ASSQGWGNTEAF
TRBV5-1 ASSLPGAFTRETQY
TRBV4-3 ASSLRPGEKLF
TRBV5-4 ASSSPQEIQETQY
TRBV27 ASSLIARTPTYEQY
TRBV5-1 ASSSPGTGFYEQY
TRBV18 ASSSGPSGANVLT
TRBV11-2 ASRLNTGYEQY
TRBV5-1 ASSLNGGRGEKLF
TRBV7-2 ASSPKDRVNTGELF
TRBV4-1 ASSHTPGKTGQETQY
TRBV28 ASTPSGGANTGELF
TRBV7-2 ASSSGASGGPGETQY
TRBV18 ASSPREQGSADGYT
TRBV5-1 ASSSEQGAWNTEAF
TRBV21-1 ASSKARATTEAF
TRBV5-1 ATRGGARNEQF
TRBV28 ATKIQGSNQPQH
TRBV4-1 ASSQKLAGGTHTQY
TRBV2 ASSGGATQQETQY
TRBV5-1 ASSLSGGAKVFEAF
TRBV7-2 ASSFGQGGNQPQH
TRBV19 ASRMQVTSGSYEQY
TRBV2 ASMGERNTEAF
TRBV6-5 ASSSLGTGGRNGYT
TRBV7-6 ASSPRDRASSYNEQF
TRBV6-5 ASWTPSGNTIY